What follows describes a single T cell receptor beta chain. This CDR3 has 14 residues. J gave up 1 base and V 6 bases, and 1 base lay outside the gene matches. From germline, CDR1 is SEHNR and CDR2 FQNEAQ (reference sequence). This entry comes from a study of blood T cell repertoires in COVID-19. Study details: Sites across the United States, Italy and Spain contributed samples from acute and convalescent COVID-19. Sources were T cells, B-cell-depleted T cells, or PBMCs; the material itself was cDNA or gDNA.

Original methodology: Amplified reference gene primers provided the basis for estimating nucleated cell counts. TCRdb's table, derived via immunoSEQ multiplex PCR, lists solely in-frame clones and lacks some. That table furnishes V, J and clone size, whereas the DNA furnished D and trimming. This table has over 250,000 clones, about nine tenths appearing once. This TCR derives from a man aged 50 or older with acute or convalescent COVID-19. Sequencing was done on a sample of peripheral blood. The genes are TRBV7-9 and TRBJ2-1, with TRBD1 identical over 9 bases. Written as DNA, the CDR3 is TGTGCCAGCAGAGGACAGGGGTCCTACAATGAGCAGTTCTTC. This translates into CASRGQGSYNEQFF.